The 25 T cell receptor beta chains given below trace back to one sample, sequenced in a study of T cells in Graves' hyperthyroidism and ophthalmopathy. Amplified TCR beta CDR3 regions derived from RNA transcripts. HTBI primers drove first-round RT-PCR of the TCR CDR3. MiXCR, applied by TCRdb to the multiplex PCR reads, yields one record per CDR3 protein. The table lists 500,000 to 600,000 distinct CDR3 sequences, 46% of them singletons. Sequenced material: peripheral blood or thyroid tissue (not recorded which). The source is an adult woman with Graves' disease, either hyperthyroidism or ophthalmopathy (not recorded which).

This clonotype occurred a few times. The J gene is TRBJ1-2, the V gene TRBV7-9; D is perhaps TRBD1 (6 bases). CDR3 length equals 15 residues. Trimming pared 4 bases from V and 1 base from J, leaving 13 bases between. Germline V gene lookup returns CDR1 SEHNR and CDR2 FQNEAQ (reference sequence). CDR3 DNA: TGTGCCAGCAGCTCAGTCGTAGGGGGTAACTATGGCTACACCTTC. As protein: CASSSVVGGNYGYTF.

There are many counts of this clonotype. This rearrangement joins TRBV20-1 to TRBJ1-5; weak D call: TRBD1 (5 bases). This CDR3 has 16 amino acids. V dropped 6 bases and J dropped 1 base, with 19 bases sitting between them. Germline loops: CDR1 DFQATT, CDR2 SNEGSKA (reference sequence). CDR3 amino acids: CSALRWGLASNQPQHF. The CDR3 DNA reads TGCAGTGCCCTCCGTTGGGGCCTCGCGAGCAATCAGCCCCAGCATTTT.

This clonotype came up a few times. The gene calls are TRBV13 and TRBJ2-7; TRBD2 matches at 10 bases. Germline V lookup: CDR1 PRHDT, CDR2 FYEKMQ (reference sequence). This CDR3 is 15 amino acids long. Trimming cost V 5 bases and J 6 bases; bases outside gene matches: 10. Here the CDR3 DNA reads TGTGCCAGCAGCCCGGGTGGCCTAGCGGGAGTCGAGCAGTACTTC. Encoded protein: CASSPGGLAGVEQYF.

This clonotype turned up a few times. The V and J genes are TRBV29-1 and TRBJ2-5; 11 bases are a match to TRBD2. V gave up 3 bases and J gave up 4 bases; unmatched junction bases: 4. The CDR3 is made up of 14 amino acids. CDR1 is SQVTM and CDR2 is ANQGSEA in the germline V gene. The CDR3 DNA follows: TGCAGCGTTGATCGTGGACTAGCGGGAGAGACCCAGTACTTC. This sequence encodes CSVDRGLAGETQYF.

This chain connects TRBV7-2 to TRBJ1-2, with 7 bases matching TRBD1. This CDR3 spans 14 amino acids. V trimming: 5 bases; J trimming: 0 bases; junction bases outside the gene matches: 3. From germline, CDR1 is SGHTA and CDR2 FQGNSA. CDR3 coding DNA: TGTGCCAGCAGCGCAACAGGGGCTAACTATGGCTACACCTTC. It specifies CASSATGANYGYTF. Full variable domain (remainder filled in from reference TRBV7-2 and TRBJ1-2): GAGVSQSPSNKVTEKGKDVELRCDPISGHTALYWYRQSLGQGLEFLIYFQGNSAPDKSGLPSDRFSAERTGGSVSTLTIQRTQQEDSAVYLCASSATGANYGYTFGSGTRLTVV.

This CDR3 is CASSQGLLFGQGSWEQYF. DNA for the CDR3: TGCGCCAGCAGCCAAGGGCTTCTCTTTGGGCAGGGCTCCTGGGAGCAGTACTTC. The V and J genes are TRBV4-1 and TRBJ2-7; weak D call: TRBD1 (5 bases). The CDR3 extends over 18 amino acids. V was clipped by 1 base and J by 7 bases, with 26 bases between them. The germline V gene encodes CDR1 MGHRA and CDR2 YSYEKL.

J is TRBJ1-5 and V is TRBV2; D gene ambiguous. Trimming took 6 bases from V and 6 from J, leaving 12 bases between them. CDR1 SNHLY and CDR2 FYNNEI come from the germline V gene. This CDR3 is 13 amino acids long. The DNA for the CDR3 is TGTGCCAGCAGAGTGGGGTTTGGTCAGCCCCAGCATTTT. Translating gives CASRVGFGQPQHF.

Turning to this clonotype: The junction does not match germline at one end; this may be a read error. The V gene is TRBV29-1, the J gene TRBJ1-2; D is ambiguous. This CDR3 has 13 amino acids. CDR1 is SQVTM and CDR2 is ANQGSEA in the germline V gene. CDR3 in DNA: TGCAGCGTTGTCTCCGGCCGACTATATGGCCACACCTTC. Translation: CSVVSGRLYGHTF.

The chain joins TRBV6-5 to TRBJ1-3; TRBD1 aligns across 7 bases. Unmatched junction bases numbered 5, after V lost 7 bases and J lost 2 bases. This CDR3 region has 14 residues. The V gene's germline CDR1 is MNHEY and CDR2 SVGAGI. The CDR3 loop reads CASKLDRAGNTIYF. The DNA of the CDR3 is TGTGCCAGCAAACTCGACAGGGCTGGAAACACCATATATTTT.

This chain links TRBV9 with TRBJ2-7; 9 nucleotides match TRBD2. V was clipped by 0 bases and J by 4 bases; unmatched bases: 5. CDR3 length equals 15 residues. The germline V gene encodes CDR1 SGDLS and CDR2 YYNGEE. CDR3 protein: CASSVGAGGTYEQYF. The CDR3 DNA reads as TGTGCCAGCAGCGTAGGAGCGGGAGGTACGTACGAGCAGTACTTC.

The chain carries TRBV6-1 and TRBJ1-2; D is possibly TRBD1 (5 bases). CDR3 size: 15 residues. CDR1 and CDR2 from the germline V gene are MNHNS and SASEGT. Trimming stripped 7 bases from V and 0 bases from J, with 15 bases between. The DNA for the CDR3 is TGTGCCAGCAAATTAGGGGACGAAGCTAACTATGGCTACACCTTC. Translating gives CASKLGDEANYGYTF.

The rearrangement uses TRBV7-9 and TRBJ2-7; D is perhaps TRBD1 or TRBD2 (5 bases each). Trimming removed 5 bases from V and 2 bases from J, with 16 bases in between. Per germline, CDR1 SEHNR and CDR2 FQNEAQ (reference sequence). This CDR3 spans 15 amino acids. CDR3: CASSHTRDGAYEQYF. CDR3 bases: TGTGCCAGCAGCCACACCCGGGACGGAGCCTACGAGCAGTACTTC.

The J gene is TRBJ1-1, the V gene TRBV2; 7 bases match TRBD1. The junction had 5 bases not matched to a gene; V was cut back by 3 bases and J by 1 base. The germline CDR1 and CDR2 sequences are SNHLY and FYNNEI. The CDR3 length is 15 residues. CDR3 nucleotide sequence: TGTGCCAGCAGTGAGGGGGACAGCCCGAACACTGAAGCTTTCTTT. Encoded protein: CASSEGDSPNTEAFF.

This chain links TRBV10-3 with TRBJ2-5, with 7 nucleotides matching TRBD1. CDR3 size: 13 residues. V lost 2 bases, J lost 9 bases, and 6 bases stayed unmatched. Germline assignment: CDR1 ENHRY and CDR2 SYGVKD. The CDR3 DNA follows: TGTGCCATCAGTGAGGGACAGGTCCAGCCCCAGTACTTC. Amino acid sequence: CAISEGQVQPQYF.

This clonotype was found many times. The chain uses TRBV4-1 and TRBJ1-5; 8 bases are shared with TRBD1. The CDR3 runs to 16 residues. Germline CDR1 MGHRA, CDR2 YSYEKL. V shed 4 bases and J 0 bases; nucleotides not matched to a gene: 5. CDR3 loop: CASSLRQGLSNQPQHF. For the CDR3, the DNA is TGCGCCAGCAGCCTACGACAGGGGCTTAGCAATCAGCCCCAGCATTTT.

The rearrangement links TRBV12-3 or TRBV12-4 to TRBJ2-7; TRBD1 agrees at 8 bases. The ends lost 2 bases at V and 9 bases at J; junction bases unmatched: 6. The CDR3 is 13 residues long. For the CDR3, the DNA is TGTGCCAGCAGTTTACACCCCAGGGGGCGGCAGTACTTC. Its protein is CASSLHPRGRQYF.

V is TRBV7-2 and J is TRBJ1-1; D remains ambiguous. Germline V gene data show CDR1 as SGHTA and CDR2 as FQGNSA. The V end was cut by 9 bases, the J end by 3 bases, with 17 bases between. CDR3 length equals 14 residues. CDR3 DNA sequence: TGTGCCAGTGGGGTTAGCACCGGGGACACTGAAGCTTTCTTT. Protein sequence: CASGVSTGDTEAFF.

Note on this clonotype: Without the conserved terminal phenylalanine or tryptophan, this CDR3 likely stems from a read error. The J gene is TRBJ1-1, the V gene TRBV24-1, with D possibly being TRBD1 (5 bases). Germline V gene data show CDR1 as KGHDR and CDR2 as SFDVKD. The CDR3 has 11 residues. With 9 bases removed from V and 6 bases from J, the gap between germline ends came to 10 bases. CDR3 in amino acids: CATRAGPEAFL. For the CDR3, the DNA is TGTGCCACCCGGGCGGGGCCTGAAGCTTTCCTT.

This clonotype was counted ten times or more. This chain connects TRBV6-6 to TRBJ2-2, with TRBD2 as a possible D gene (5 bases). Trimming left V 2 bases short and J 6 bases short, with 16 bases between. This CDR3 spans 16 amino acids. Germline V lookup: CDR1 MNHNY, CDR2 SVGAGI (reference sequence). CDR3 in amino acids: CASSYGYRRVAGELFF. CDR3 coding DNA: TGTGCCAGCAGTTACGGCTACCGGCGGGTCGCCGGGGAGCTGTTTTTT.

This clonotype has at least ten counts. CDR3 bases: TGTGCCAGCAGCTTAGACTGGGACCGATTGGTGGCCGGGGAGCTGTTTTTT. Translation: CASSLDWDRLVAGELFF. The chain combines TRBV11-2 with TRBJ2-2; tentatively, D is TRBD1 or TRBD2 (5 bases each). CDR3 length: 17 amino acids. Germline assignment: CDR1 SGHAT and CDR2 FQNNGV. Trimming cost V 0 bases and J 6 bases, with 17 bases left between them.

With respect to this clonotype: One junction end disagrees with the germline gene, perhaps due to a read error. The V call is TRBV9, the J call TRBJ1-6, with D uncertain. Germline V gene data show CDR1 as SGDLS and CDR2 as YYNGEE. CDR3 length: 16 residues. Here the CDR3 reads CASGVAPAGSRSPLHF. In DNA form, the CDR3 reads TGTGCCAGCGGCGTAGCTCCGGCGGGGTCTAGATCACCCCTCCACTTT.

Points on this clonotype: A much larger clone lies a single base off, so this may be a read error. This chain uses TRBV7-9 with TRBJ1-6; D is uncertain. The V end was cut by 5 bases, the J end by 8 bases, with 7 bases between. The CDR3 totals 12 residues. From germline, CDR1 is SEHNR and CDR2 FQNEAQ (reference sequence). The CDR3 bases are TGTGCCAGCAGCCCCACATATTCACCCCTCCACTTT. Encoded protein: CASSPTYSPLHF.

V usage is TRBV7-8 and J usage is TRBJ1-2; 7 bases fit TRBD1. CDR3 length equals 13 residues. Germline V lookup: CDR1 SGHVS, CDR2 FQNEAQ. J lost 8 bases, V lost 5 bases, and 8 bases had no gene match. In DNA, the CDR3 is TGTGCCAGCAGCATCGGACAGGCGAACGGCTACACCTTC. Translation: CASSIGQANGYTF.

This clonotype was seen repeatedly, ten times or more. The rearrangement links TRBV2 to TRBJ2-5; TRBD2 matches at 7 bases. Germline V gene sequence: CDR1 SNHLY, CDR2 FYNNEI. After removal of 3 bases from V and 5 bases from J, the junction contained 6 bases not matched to a gene. CDR3 length: 14 residues. CDR3 in DNA: TGTGCCAGCAGTGATAGGGAGGGGACGGAGACCCAGTACTTC. This codes for CASSDREGTETQYF.

With respect to this clonotype: This may come from a read error, since a much larger clone is one base off. This chain uses TRBV9 with TRBJ2-5, with D perhaps matching TRBD1 (5 bases). Germline assignment: CDR1 SGDLS and CDR2 YYNGEE. The CDR3 is 13 amino acids. The CDR3 spells CASSPRQQETQHF. The CDR3 DNA is TGTGCCAGCAGCCCAAGACAGCAAGAGACCCAGCACTTC.